This T cell receptor beta chain was captured by sequencing in a study of cytomegalovirus exposure and HLA in healthy donors. Study at large: Among the approximately 400 genotyped donors, just over 80% were placed in the Caucasian-associated ancestry cluster.

CDR3 length equals 14 residues. The germline V gene encodes CDR1 WNHNN and CDR2 SYGVQD (reference sequence). Trimming took 6 bases from V and 0 from J, leaving 10 bases between them. This clone came up a few times. Its antigen is as yet unknown. Study results and limitations: More clonal expansion characterized HLA-associated TCR beta chains than equally common others in a later analysis. Sequence variants that were highly shared formed a cluster that was likely a sequencing artifact. Most TCRs appeared rarely, but some public TCRs recurred in many donors.

In the PCR, 60 Vbeta and 13 Jbeta primers were used. Here immunoSEQ multiplex PCR was the method, and the copy in TCRdb shows in-frame clones only, minus some. This sample has 100,000 or so clones, with about 13% found just once. The V gene is TRBV10-1, the J gene TRBJ2-3; TRBD1 might be the D (6 bases). Sequencing was performed on PBMCs. This TCR was recovered from a man aged 35 to 55 in good health and CMV-seropositive. Here the CDR3 reads CASSGTTSTDTQYF. The CDR3 region has the DNA TGCGCCAGCAGCGGGACAACTAGCACAGATACGCAGTATTTT.